The entry below gives a single TCR beta chain sequence along with its context. It has no known antigen specificity. Qualities for individual bases were not recorded, and no much larger clone is one base off. The trial excluded patients who had a history of autoimmune disease or who were on systemic immunosuppression. Peripheral blood for TCR sequencing was collected from all dose cohorts at baseline, on cycle 4 day 1, and on cycle 7 day 1. The samples were drawn from a first-in-human, open-label, multicenter phase I dose-escalation trial of ivuxolimab. Adults with locally advanced or metastatic melanoma, renal cell, hepatocellular, or head and neck squamous cell carcinoma were enrolled in the trial. Before TCR sequencing, CD4+ T cells and CD8+ T cells were sorted from peripheral blood as separate populations. To sequence the TCRbeta CDR3 region, genomic DNA was isolated from the sorted cells. The immunoSEQ Assay was used to sequence the TCRbeta CDR3 regions. TCRdb retrieved this table from immuneACCESS and kept in-frame rearrangements only. Not all clones are present; in checked studies, unresolved V genes account for under half, and no reason is known for the remainder. Within this sample are 70,000 to 80,000 clones, with approximately 90% of them counted one time only. The ten largest clones capture less than 0.55% of the sample.

The CDR3, from cysteine to phenylalanine, totals 14 residues. The only DNA kept is the CDR3, 42 bases in frame from the first base. V is cut by 7 bases and J by 5 bases, and the space between the germline ends is 18 bases. CDR1 and CDR2 (SQVTM, ANQGSEA) derive from the germline V gene. These data are taken from a study of OX40 agonist ivuxolimab in advanced cancers. The study in broad terms: Ivuxolimab was an agonistic, fully human IgG2 monoclonal antibody directed against OX40 (CD134), a costimulatory receptor. Intravenous ivuxolimab was administered to patients every 2 weeks at six dose levels: 0.01, 0.1, 0.3, 1.5, 3 and 10 mg/kg. Of the approximately 50 dose-escalation patients, hepatocellular carcinoma was present in 19, melanoma in around 15, renal cell carcinoma in 9 and head and neck cancer in 9. In the dose-escalation cohort, approximately 82% of patients were male, and the mean age was approximately 64 years, with a range of about 23 to 85. Prior anti-PD-1, anti-PD-L1 or anti-CTLA-4 therapy was permitted, and approximately 42% of dose-escalation patients had received checkpoint inhibitors. Three dose-escalation patients achieved partial responses, one with hepatocellular carcinoma and two with cutaneous melanoma. The purpose of peripheral TCRbeta sequencing was to test whether ivuxolimab changed TCR sequence diversity and led to clonal T-cell expansion. The paper describes the monotherapy dose-escalation part (N of about 50 patients) of the phase I trial of ivuxolimab.

What the study reported, not specific to this receptor: Partial responders in the 0.1-3.0 mg/kg groups had among the lowest normalized peripheral clonal expansion, especially among CD8+ T cells. Low levels of normalized T-cell clonal expansion were also shown by some nonresponding patients. Clonal expansion of both CD4+ and CD8+ blood T cells was observed from baseline to week 6 at doses 0.1 to 3.0 mg/kg. Antigen specificity was not determined for the clonally expanded peripheral T cells. After ivuxolimab, CD8+ T cells had more expanded clones than CD4+ T cells on average.

The sample in question was CD4+ or CD8+ T cells sorted from blood, obtained in a trial of the OX40 agonist ivuxolimab. The clonotype originates from an adult with an advanced solid tumor such as melanoma, head and neck, liver or kidney cancer. The chain employs TRBV29-1 and TRBJ1-5; there is no confident call for the D gene. DNA sequence: TGCAGCGCTCGGGCCAATAGAGCCTATCAGCCCCAGCATTTT. Its translation is CSARANRAYQPQHF.